The rows below give T cell receptor beta chains drawn from one sample of a study of post-analysis software for immune sequencing data. One entry per CDR3 protein results from TCRdb running MiXCR on the PCR reads. In the table there are over 700,000 distinct CDR3 sequences, just under 30% of which are singletons. Specimen: blood. These receptors all come from a girl aged 5 to 17 with multiple sclerosis. Both conserved end residues are part of each CDR3. A D gene is named only where the DNA matches it firmly. Rows may omit the clone size; those that give it use once, few, many or a size class.

abundance: few; j_gene: TRBJ2-7; v_gene: TRBV28; d_gene: .; CDR3nt: TGTGCCAGCACTAGGAATAACTACGAGCAGTACTTC; CDR3aa: CASTRNNYEQYF
abundance: .; j_gene: TRBJ2-7; v_gene: TRBV7-9; d_gene: .; CDR3nt: TGTGCCAGCAGCCCCCCCTTAGAGGTCTATGAGCAGTACTTC; CDR3aa: CASSPPLEVYEQYF
abundance: few; j_gene: TRBJ2-7; v_gene: TRBV29-1; d_gene: .; CDR3nt: TGCAGCGTTGTTCTAGCGACCTCCTACGAGCAGTACTTC; CDR3aa: CSVVLATSYEQYF
abundance: few; j_gene: TRBJ1-1; v_gene: TRBV4-2; d_gene: .; CDR3nt: TGTGCCAGCAGCCAACCAGGGTGGACTGAAGCTTTCTTT; CDR3aa: CASSQPGWTEAFF
abundance: .; j_gene: TRBJ2-4; v_gene: TRBV5-5; d_gene: TRBD1; CDR3nt: TGTGCCAGCAGTTTCCCGGGACAGGGTGTCATTCAGTACTTC; CDR3aa: CASSFPGQGVIQYF
abundance: .; j_gene: TRBJ1-2; v_gene: TRBV15; d_gene: .; CDR3nt: TGTGCCACCAGCATCGGCTTCAGGTGGGGTGGCTACACCTTC; CDR3aa: CATSIGFRWGGYTF
abundance: .; j_gene: TRBJ2-7; v_gene: TRBV27; d_gene: .; CDR3nt: TGTGCCAGCAAGTTACTAGCTCTTCCCGAGCAGTACTTC; CDR3aa: CASKLLALPEQYF
abundance: .; j_gene: TRBJ2-1; v_gene: TRBV5-1; d_gene: TRBD1; CDR3nt: TGCGCCAGCAGCTTCCGGGACAGCTACAATGAGCAGTTCTTC; CDR3aa: CASSFRDSYNEQFF
abundance: .; j_gene: TRBJ2-5; v_gene: TRBV27; d_gene: TRBD1; CDR3nt: TGTGCCAGCAGTTTAGGACAGGGGAAGGGAGAGACCCAGTACTTC; CDR3aa: CASSLGQGKGETQYF
abundance: once; j_gene: TRBJ2-1; v_gene: TRBV18; d_gene: .; CDR3nt: TGTGCCAGCTCACGACAGGACAATGAGCAGTTCTTC; CDR3aa: CASSRQDNEQFF
abundance: .; j_gene: TRBJ1-1; v_gene: TRBV20-1; d_gene: TRBD1; CDR3nt: TGCAGTGCTAGCCGGGACAGGGGCCCAGGGAACACTGAAGCTTTCTTT; CDR3aa: CSASRDRGPGNTEAFF